A single sample gave rise to the 21 T cell receptor beta chains below, sequenced in a study of T cell responses to AZD1222 COVID-19 vaccine. This table comes from immunoSEQ multiplex PCR, and its TCRdb copy is limited to in-frame clones, with some not included. The sample carries roughly 130,000 clones, around 90% recorded once. Material: peripheral blood, obtained on day 0 of MenACWY control vaccination. The source is an adult in good health.

This clone was observed a few times. The genes are TRBV28 and TRBJ2-6; tentative D call: TRBD1 (5 bases). CDR1 MDHEN and CDR2 SYDVKM come from the germline V gene. V was pared by 5 bases and J by 2 bases, with 13 bases between. CDR3 length: 16 residues. CDR3: CASSPHQGTGANVLTF. The CDR3 region has the DNA TGTGCCAGCAGTCCTCACCAGGGAACTGGGGCCAACGTCCTGACTTTC.

This sequence joins TRBV28 and TRBJ2-5; no firm D call. Germline lookup yields CDR1 MDHEN and CDR2 SYDVKM. V was trimmed by 3 bases and J by 4 bases, leaving 9 bases between them. This CDR3 is built from 13 residues. CDR3: CASSFSYTETQYF. The DNA for the CDR3 is TGTGCCAGCAGTTTCTCCTACACAGAGACCCAGTACTTC.

The CDR3 spells CASSPGQQETQYF. In DNA form, the CDR3 reads TGTGCCAGCAGTCCCGGACAGCAAGAGACCCAGTACTTC. The genes are TRBV7-2 and TRBJ2-5; TRBD1 is a possible D gene (6 bases). This CDR3 spans 13 amino acids. Per the germline V gene, CDR1 is SGHTA and CDR2 is FQGNSA. The germline V and J ends were trimmed by 6 bases and 2 bases, with 10 bases remaining between them.

The chain combines TRBV4-1 with TRBJ2-1; D might be TRBD2 (6 bases). Trimming left V 4 bases short and J 7 bases short, with 17 bases between. The CDR3 has 15 residues. The germline CDR1 and CDR2 sequences are MGHRA and YSYEKL. Written as DNA, the CDR3 is TGCGCCAGCAGCCTCCGGCGGGGTGGGGGGAATGAGCAGTTCTTC. Protein sequence: CASSLRRGGGNEQFF.

This chain connects TRBV3-1 (or the pseudogene TRBV3-2) to TRBJ1-1, with 7 bases lining up with TRBD1. The CDR3 is made up of 18 amino acids. The V and J ends lost 0 bases and 0 bases, in that order; junction bases with no gene match: 10. In germline, CDR1 is LGHDT, CDR2 YNNKEL (reference sequence). This CDR3 is CASSQDGRGRVVNTEAFF. The CDR3 DNA reads TGTGCCAGCAGCCAAGATGGCAGGGGGAGGGTAGTGAACACTGAAGCTTTCTTT.

CDR3 in DNA: TGTGCCACCAGTGATACCGCCGGGACAGGGGTCGGCTACACCTTC. It yields the protein CATSDTAGTGVGYTF. The chain carries TRBV24-1 and TRBJ1-2; TRBD1 matches at 10 bases. Unmatched junction bases numbered 8, after V lost 3 bases and J lost 8 bases. There are 15 residues in the CDR3. The germline V gene has CDR1 KGHDR and CDR2 SFDVKD.

J is TRBJ1-3 and V is TRBV18; 7 bases are a match to TRBD1. CDR1 and CDR2 (germline): KGHSH, LQKENI. V was clipped by 8 bases and J by 1 base; unmatched bases: 5. The CDR3 runs to 14 residues. Written as DNA, the CDR3 is TGTGCCAGCACAAACAGGGGATCTGGAAACACCATATATTTT. This translates into CASTNRGSGNTIYF.

The chain uses TRBV5-1 and TRBJ2-1; D ambiguous. This CDR3 has 12 amino acids. Trimming took off 0 bases at V and 8 bases at J, with 6 bases between the two ends. The germline V gene encodes CDR1 SGHRS and CDR2 YFSETQ. The CDR3 nucleotides read TGCGCCAGCAGCTTGGCCGCAGATGAGCAGTTCTTC. Translation: CASSLAADEQFF. The full variable domain, rest sourced from reference TRBV5-1 and TRBJ2-1, is KAGVTQTPRYLIKTRGQQVTLSCSPISGHRSVSWYQQTPGQGLQFLFEYFSETQRNKGNFPGRFSGRQFSNSRSEMNVSTLELGDSALYLCASSLAADEQFFGPGTRLTVL.

Only one count was recorded for this clone. The CDR3 nucleotides are TGTGCCAGTAGTTACAGGGTTCAGCCCCAGCATTTT. Translating gives CASSYRVQPQHF. The J gene is TRBJ1-5, the V gene TRBV19; D possibly corresponds to TRBD1 (6 bases). The CDR3 contains 12 residues. Germline V gene sequence: CDR1 LNHDA, CDR2 SQIVND (reference sequence). With 5 bases removed from V and 6 bases from J, the gap between germline ends came to 8 bases.

This CDR3 reads CASSFGATDSYGYTF. CDR3 in DNA: TGTGCCAGCAGCTTTGGGGCGACAGACTCATATGGCTACACCTTC. The J gene is TRBJ1-2, the V gene TRBV13; D is perhaps TRBD1 (5 bases). CDR1 is PRHDT and CDR2 is FYEKMQ in the germline V gene (reference sequence). The CDR3 extends over 15 amino acids. The V gene lost 3 bases and the J gene lost 5 bases, with 16 bases spanning the gap.

The chain links TRBV6-5 to TRBJ1-2; perhaps TRBD1 as D (5 bases). CDR1 and CDR2 from the germline V gene are MNHEY and SVGAGI. V gave up 6 bases and J gave up 7 bases, with 15 bases separating them. CDR3 size: 13 residues. CDR3 coding DNA: TGTGCCAGCAGCCGGACATCAGGACGTGGCTACACCTTC. Residues: CASSRTSGRGYTF.

V usage is TRBV24-1 and J usage is TRBJ1-2; 7 bases agree with TRBD1. This CDR3 region has 12 residues. Trimming at V came to 7 bases and at J to 7 bases, leaving 5 bases not matched to a gene. Germline V lookup: CDR1 KGHDR, CDR2 SFDVKD. The CDR3 DNA follows: TGTGCCACCAGGGACAGGTTCGGTGGCTACACCTTC. Its translation is CATRDRFGGYTF.

The chain joins TRBV18 to TRBJ1-1; 9 nucleotides line up with TRBD1. V lost 8 bases, J lost 1 base, and 5 bases stayed unmatched. The CDR3 totals 14 residues. Germline V CDR1 and CDR2: KGHSH, LQKENI. CDR3 coding DNA: TGTGCCAGCACGACGGGACAGGGGAACACTGAAGCTTTCTTT. This sequence encodes CASTTGQGNTEAFF.

V and J are TRBV28 and TRBJ1-2; no clear D. The CDR3 contains 11 residues. Germline V gene sequence: CDR1 MDHEN, CDR2 SYDVKM. Trimming took off 9 bases at V and 1 base at J, with 6 bases between the two ends. The CDR3 protein is CASAINYGYTF. The CDR3 DNA reads TGTGCCAGTGCAATTAACTATGGCTACACCTTC.

In this sample, this clone turned up once. V and J are TRBV5-1 and TRBJ1-3; D is unclear. CDR1 and CDR2 (germline): SGHRS, YFSETQ. V lost 2 bases and J 8 bases, leaving 14 bases between the germline ends. The CDR3 spans 14 residues. The CDR3 sequence: CASSFRDDGDTIYF. In nucleotides, the CDR3 is TGCGCCAGCAGCTTCCGAGACGACGGGGACACCATATATTTT.

The chain combines TRBV28 with TRBJ1-2; D not certain. This CDR3 has 13 residues. Trimming took 1 base from V and 5 from J, leaving 8 bases between them. CDR1 is MDHEN, CDR2 SYDVKM, per germline. In DNA, the CDR3 is TGTGCCAGCAGTTTATCGGACCCTTATGGCTACACCTTC. This gives the protein CASSLSDPYGYTF.

The chain uses TRBV7-8 and TRBJ2-2, with no clear D. The CDR3 covers 16 residues. Trimming pared 1 base from V and 0 bases from J, leaving 9 bases between. From germline, CDR1 is SGHVS and CDR2 FQNEAQ. The CDR3 coding sequence is TGTGCCAGCAGCTTAGATAGTCACACGAACACCGGGGAGCTGTTTTTT. This translates into CASSLDSHTNTGELFF. The variable domain in full, completed from reference TRBV7-8 and TRBJ2-2, reads GAGVSQSPRYKVAKRGQDVALRCDPISGHVSLFWYQQALGQGPEFLTYFQNEAQLDKSGLPSDRFFAERPEGSVSTLKIQRTQQEDSAVYLCASSLDSHTNTGELFFGEGSRLTVL.

The V and J genes are TRBV6-4 and TRBJ1-5; tentative D call: TRBD1 (6 bases). The CDR3 extends over 16 amino acids. V gave up 0 bases and J gave up 3 bases, with 12 bases separating them. Germline CDR1 and CDR2: MRHNA and SNTAGT. CDR3 DNA sequence: TGTGCCAGCAGTGACTCGAGGGGGGAACACAATCAGCCCCAGCATTTT. Translation: CASSDSRGEHNQPQHF.

This clone showed up just a few times. V and J are TRBV10-3 and TRBJ2-1, with D unclear. Looked up from germline, CDR1 is ENHRY and CDR2 is SYGVKD. Trimming stripped 9 bases from V and 3 bases from J, with 9 bases between. This CDR3 region has 12 residues. The DNA for the CDR3 is TGTGCCATGGGCTATGACTACAATGAGCAGTTCTTC. Protein sequence: CAMGYDYNEQFF.

The chain employs TRBV5-1 and TRBJ2-7; 7 bases align to TRBD1. This CDR3 spans 14 amino acids. With V trimmed by 0 bases and J by 6 bases, 6 bases remained unmatched. Germline-derived CDR1 and CDR2 are SGHRS and YFSETQ. The CDR3 is CASSLDRGSGEQYF. The CDR3 DNA sequence: TGCGCCAGCAGCTTGGACAGGGGAAGTGGCGAGCAGTACTTC.

This clone is a singleton in its sample. The chain combines TRBV2 with TRBJ2-1; 8 bases are a match to TRBD1. V lost 5 bases to trimming and J lost 0 bases; unmatched junction nucleotides: 3. This CDR3 has 15 amino acids. Looked up from germline, CDR1 is SNHLY and CDR2 is FYNNEI. The CDR3: CASSRGQGSYNEQFF. The CDR3 DNA sequence: TGTGCCAGCAGTCGAGGACAGGGCTCCTACAATGAGCAGTTCTTC.